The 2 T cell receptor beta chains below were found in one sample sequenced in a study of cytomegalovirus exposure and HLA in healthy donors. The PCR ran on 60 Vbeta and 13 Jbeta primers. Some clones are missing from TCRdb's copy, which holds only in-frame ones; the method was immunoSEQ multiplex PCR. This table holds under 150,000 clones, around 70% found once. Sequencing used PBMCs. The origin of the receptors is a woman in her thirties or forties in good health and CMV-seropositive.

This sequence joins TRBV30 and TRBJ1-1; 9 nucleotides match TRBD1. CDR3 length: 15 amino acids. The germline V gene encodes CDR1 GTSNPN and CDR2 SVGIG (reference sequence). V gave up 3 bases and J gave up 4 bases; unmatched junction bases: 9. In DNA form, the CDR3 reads TGTGCCTGGAGCCGGGACAGGGTAACGGGCACTGAAGCTTTCTTT. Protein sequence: CAWSRDRVTGTEAFF.

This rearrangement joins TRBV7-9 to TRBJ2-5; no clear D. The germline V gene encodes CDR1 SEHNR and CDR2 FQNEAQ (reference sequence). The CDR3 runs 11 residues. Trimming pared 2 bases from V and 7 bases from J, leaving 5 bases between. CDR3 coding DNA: TGTGCCAGCAGCTTACTCTTGACCCAGTACTTC. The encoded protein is CASSLLLTQYF. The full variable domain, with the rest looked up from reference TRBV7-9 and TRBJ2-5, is DTGVSQNPRHKITKRGQNVTFRCDPISEHNRLYWYRQTLGQGPEFLTYFQNEAQLEKSRLLSDRFSAERPKGSFSTLEIQRTEQGDSAMYLCASSLLLTQYFGPGTRLLVL.